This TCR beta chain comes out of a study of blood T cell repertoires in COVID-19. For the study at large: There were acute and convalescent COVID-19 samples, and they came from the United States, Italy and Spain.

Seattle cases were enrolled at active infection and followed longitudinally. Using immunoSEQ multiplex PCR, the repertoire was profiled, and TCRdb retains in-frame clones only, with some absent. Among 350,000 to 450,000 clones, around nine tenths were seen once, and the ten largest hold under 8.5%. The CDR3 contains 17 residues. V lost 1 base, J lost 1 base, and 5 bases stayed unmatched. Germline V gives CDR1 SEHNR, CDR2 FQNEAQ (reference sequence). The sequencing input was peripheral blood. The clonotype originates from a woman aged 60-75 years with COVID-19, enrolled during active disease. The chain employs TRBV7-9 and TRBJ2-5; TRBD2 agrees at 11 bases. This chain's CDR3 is CASSLGLAGTFQETQYF. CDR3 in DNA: TGTGCCAGCAGCTTAGGACTAGCGGGGACCTTCCAAGAGACCCAGTACTTC.